This T cell receptor (beta chain) is from a study of CD8+ T cells in alopecia areata. This CDR3 region has 13 residues. CDR1 and CDR2 (germline): SQVTM, ANQGSEA. Trimming at V came to 4 bases and at J to 4 bases, leaving 5 bases not matched to a gene. RNA extraction and reverse transcription yielded cDNA as sequencing template. Sequenced by immunoSEQ multiplex PCR; TCRdb stores in-frame clones only, minus some. The data show about 150,000 clones, roughly 61% seen once. Study outcomes and limitations: Relative to normal scalp, lesional scalp, especially alopecia totalis/universalis, showed higher clonality.

The authors sorted CD4+ and CD8+ T cells from PBMCs. Note on this clone: Its antigen is unidentified.

The V and J genes are TRBV29-1 and TRBJ2-5; TRBD1 matches at 8 bases. This clonotype was sampled from a human donor with alopecia areata. Sequenced here: CD4+ T cells sorted from blood, sampled at week 0. The DNA for the CDR3 is TGCAGCGTTGCAGACAGGGGAGGAGAGACCCAGTACTTC. This sequence encodes CSVADRGGETQYF.